The 17 T cell receptor beta chains listed next were all sequenced from one sample in a study of Ad26.COV2.S vaccination and SARS-CoV-2 variants. Sequenced by immunoSEQ multiplex PCR; TCRdb stores in-frame clones only, minus some. The repertoire has some 460,000 clones, around 89% of them found once; the top ten carry approximately 1.7%. Treatment denoted: approximately 18 received Ad26.COV2.S at low or high dose, single or two shots; roughly five received placebo; per-sample allocation not given. On day 63 after the first injection, vaccine and placebo recipients gave samples. The material was peripheral blood, obtained in a trial of Ad26.COV2.S vaccine versus placebo. All receptors derive from a person aged 18-60 years who received the Ad26.COV2.S COVID-19 vaccine or a placebo.

The rearrangement links TRBV2 to TRBJ1-5; TRBD1 matches at 8 bases. The germline V gene has CDR1 SNHLY and CDR2 FYNNEI. The J segment lost 2 bases and the V segment lost 6 bases, leaving 6 bases of the junction unmatched. The length of the CDR3 is 15 residues. CDR3 sequence: CASSTDRGGNQPQHF. The CDR3 DNA reads TGTGCCAGCAGCACCGACAGGGGTGGCAATCAGCCCCAGCATTTT. Looking up the rest from reference TRBV2 and TRBJ1-5 gives the full variable domain: EPEVTQTPSHQVTQMGQEVILRCVPISNHLYFYWYRQILGQKVEFLVSFYNNEISEKSEIFDDQFSVERPDGSNFTLKIRSTKLEDSAMYFCASSTDRGGNQPQHFGDGTRLSIL.

With regard to this clone: Other DNA sequences from this sample encode an identical CDR3 as well. J is TRBJ1-1 and V is TRBV18; no reliable D call. This CDR3 region has 12 residues. Germline CDR1 is KGHSH and CDR2 is LQKENI. Trimming removed 3 bases at V and 5 bases at J, with 7 bases between. CDR3 DNA: TGTGCCAGCTCACCTGGGCGAACTGAAGCTTTCTTT. It encodes CASSPGRTEAFF.

The chain has TRBV12-3 or TRBV12-4 and TRBJ1-5, with TRBD1 as a possible D gene (5 bases). V was pared by 6 bases and J by 1 base, with 7 bases between. This CDR3 contains 13 residues. The CDR3: CASSDSSNQPQHF. The CDR3 bases are TGTGCCAGCAGCGACAGCAGCAATCAGCCCCAGCATTTT.

Details on this clone: At one of its ends the junction is not consistent with the germline gene, which may arise from a read error. The rearrangement uses TRBV7-9 and TRBJ2-7; the match to TRBD2 covers 10 bases. Germline V gives CDR1 SEHNR, CDR2 FQNEAQ (reference sequence). The CDR3 length is 13 residues. The CDR3 here is CASSSTSGASLNF. As DNA, the CDR3 is TGTGCCAGCAGTTCTACTAGCGGGGCCTCCTTGAACTTC.

The chain joins TRBV3-1 (or the pseudogene TRBV3-2) to TRBJ1-5, with D perhaps matching TRBD1 (6 bases). V was trimmed by 2 bases and J by 0 bases, leaving 17 bases between them. The CDR3 is 18 amino acids. Germline V lookup: CDR1 LGHDT, CDR2 YNNKEL (reference sequence). CDR3 sequence reads: CASSQSGQRAHSNQPQHF. The CDR3 bases are TGTGCCAGCAGCCAAAGCGGACAGCGAGCCCATAGCAATCAGCCCCAGCATTTT.

This clone has only one observation. The chain recombines TRBV7-2 with TRBJ2-5, with TRBD1 as a possible D gene (6 bases). The length of the CDR3 is 12 residues. Germline values: CDR1 SGHTA, CDR2 FQGNSA. The V and J ends lost 6 bases and 3 bases respectively, with 8 bases between them. CDR3 coding DNA: TGTGCCAGCAGGGGACAAGAAGAGACCCAGTACTTC. Protein product: CASRGQEETQYF. Variable domain in full (rest from reference TRBV7-2 and TRBJ2-5): GAGVSQSPSNKVTEKGKDVELRCDPISGHTALYWYRQSLGQGLEFLIYFQGNSAPDKSGLPSDRFSAERTGGSVSTLTIQRTQQEDSAVYLCASRGQEETQYFGPGTRLLVL.

This clone was seen only once. V usage is TRBV27 and J usage is TRBJ1-2; a weak D match, TRBD1 (5 bases). This CDR3 has 13 residues. Germline V gives CDR1 MNHEY, CDR2 SMNVEV (reference sequence). Trimming cost V 4 bases and J 2 bases, with 8 bases left between them. CDR3 region: CASSSGRNYGYTF. The CDR3 DNA reads as TGTGCCAGCAGTTCGGGACGCAACTATGGCTACACCTTC.

This clone was detected once. The gene calls are TRBV6-6 and TRBJ2-6; a possible D gene is TRBD1 (7 bases). Germline CDR1 MNHNY, CDR2 SVGAGI (reference sequence). Deletions cut 6 bases from V and 0 bases from J, with 18 bases between. CDR3 size: 18 residues. This chain's CDR3 is CASSRLGGSSSGANVLTF. The CDR3, as DNA: TGTGCCAGCAGCCGACTAGGGGGCAGTTCCTCTGGGGCCAACGTCCTGACTTTC.

V is TRBV15 and J is TRBJ2-2, with a tentative D call TRBD2 (7 bases). The germline V gene encodes CDR1 LNHNV and CDR2 YYDKDF (reference sequence). The CDR3 length is 18 residues. The ends were cut back, 0 bases at V and 5 bases at J, with 19 bases in the middle. This chain's CDR3 is CATSRDGGGSFGTGELFF. The DNA for the CDR3 is TGTGCCACCAGCAGAGATGGGGGCGGGAGCTTCGGGACCGGGGAGCTGTTTTTT. Full variable domain (rest looked up from reference TRBV15 and TRBJ2-2): DAMVIQNPRYQVTQFGKPVTLSCSQTLNHNVMYWYQQKSSQAPKLLFHYYDKDFNNEADTPDNFQSRRPNTSFCFLDIRSPGLGDTAMYLCATSRDGGGSFGTGELFFGEGSRLTVL.

The chain is built from TRBV7-2 and TRBJ2-5; the match to TRBD1 covers 11 bases. The V and J ends lost 5 bases and 4 bases, in that order; junction bases with no gene match: 6. This CDR3 contains 15 residues. CDR1 SGHTA and CDR2 FQGNSA come from the germline V gene. The CDR3 nucleotides read TGTGCCAGCAGCCGCTGGACAGGGGGCATAGAGACCCAGTACTTC. It is translated as CASSRWTGGIETQYF.

V usage is TRBV5-6 and J usage is TRBJ1-1; 9 bases align to TRBD1. Trimming cost V 8 bases and J 5 bases; bases outside gene matches: 10. CDR3 length equals 14 residues. Germline values: CDR1 SGHDT, CDR2 YYEEEE. The CDR3 protein is CASYRDRALTEAFF. In DNA, the CDR3 is TGTGCCAGTTACCGGGACAGGGCCCTAACTGAAGCTTTCTTT.

This clone was counted only a few times. The chain links TRBV3-1 (or the pseudogene TRBV3-2) to TRBJ2-7, with D hard to call. The CDR3 covers 13 residues. With 4 bases removed from V and 5 bases from J, the gap between germline ends came to 12 bases. Per the germline V gene, CDR1 is LGHDT and CDR2 is YNNKEL (reference sequence). The CDR3 is CASSRGPPHEQYF. The CDR3 nucleotides read TGTGCCAGCAGCCGTGGGCCTCCCCACGAGCAGTACTTC.

V gene TRBV7-9 combines with J gene TRBJ2-2; either TRBD1 or TRBD2 may supply D (5 bases each). This CDR3 region has 16 residues. Trimming removed 1 base at V and 2 bases at J, with 11 bases between. Germline values: CDR1 SEHNR, CDR2 FQNEAQ (reference sequence). The CDR3 sequence is CASSLGREFNTGELFF. Here the CDR3 DNA reads TGTGCCAGCAGCTTAGGCAGGGAGTTCAACACCGGGGAGCTGTTTTTT.

This clone was found a few times. The rearrangement uses TRBV27 and TRBJ1-5; D may be TRBD1 (5 bases). Germline V CDR1 and CDR2: MNHEY, SMNVEV (reference sequence). This CDR3 has 13 amino acids. V was cut by 4 bases and J by 5 bases, with 9 bases left in between. The CDR3 bases are TGTGCCAGCAGTTCCCCAGGGTATCAGCCCCAGCATTTT. Protein sequence: CASSSPGYQPQHF.

The chain employs TRBV6-5 and TRBJ2-7, with a weak D call TRBD2 (6 bases). The CDR3 contains 15 residues. CDR1 is MNHEY, CDR2 SVGAGI, per germline. The germline V and J ends were trimmed by 11 bases and 5 bases, with 25 bases remaining between them. CDR3 in DNA: TGTGCCGGAAGCCCTTCCGCGGGAACCCTTGACGAGCAGTACTTC. Translating gives CAGSPSAGTLDEQYF.

This clone was seen once. This rearrangement joins TRBV7-2 to TRBJ1-1, with 10 positions matching TRBD1. V shed 5 bases, J shed 6 bases, and the junction held 12 bases outside the gene matches. Looked up from germline, CDR1 is SGHTA and CDR2 is FQGNSA. The CDR3 consists of 16 residues. In nucleotides, the CDR3 is TGTGCCAGCAGCGGAGGGACGGGACAGGGGAGACCTGAAGCTTTCTTT. It encodes CASSGGTGQGRPEAFF.

This sequence joins TRBV11-2 and TRBJ2-3, with unresolved D. There are 15 residues in the CDR3. Germline assignment: CDR1 SGHAT and CDR2 FQNNGV. V was pared by 1 base and J by 0 bases, with 8 bases between. The CDR3 spells CASSLGPTSTDTQYF. The CDR3 bases are TGTGCCAGCAGCTTAGGACCCACTAGCACAGATACGCAGTATTTT.